This T cell receptor (beta chain) comes out of a study of tumor and adjacent non-tumor tissue in lung cancer. Whole-study findings and limits: TCR diversity was significantly greater in tumor than normal lung tissue. Tumor repertoires had a smaller top 100 clone share than normal lung.

RNA was extracted from bulk tissue without any cell sorting. Three rounds of nested PCR, following a modified ARM-PCR protocol, produced the TCRbeta library. TCRdb reprocessed the multiplex PCR reads via MiXCR and lists one record per CDR3 protein. The sample consists of about 93,000 distinct CDR3 sequences, just over 65% of them appearing once. The CDR3 totals 13 residues. Germline V gene sequence: CDR1 MDHEN, CDR2 SYDVKM. This clonotype was counted a few times. Its antigen is undetermined. A clone one base away is much larger, so this may be a read error. Sequencing used lung tumor tissue. The chain couples TRBV28 to TRBJ2-3, with 7 positions matching TRBD1. This TCR was recovered from a man in his 60s with non-small cell lung cancer. The CDR3 loop is CANSRTGLDTQYF. The CDR3 DNA follows: TGTGCCAACAGTCGGACAGGCTTAGATACGCAGTATTTT. The whole variable domain, remainder taken from reference TRBV28 and TRBJ2-3, is DVKVTQSSRYLVKRTGEKVFLECVQDMDHENMFWYRQDPGLGLRLIYFSYDVKMKEKGDIPEGYSVSREKKERFSLILESASTNQTSMYLCANSRTGLDTQYFGPGTRLTVL.